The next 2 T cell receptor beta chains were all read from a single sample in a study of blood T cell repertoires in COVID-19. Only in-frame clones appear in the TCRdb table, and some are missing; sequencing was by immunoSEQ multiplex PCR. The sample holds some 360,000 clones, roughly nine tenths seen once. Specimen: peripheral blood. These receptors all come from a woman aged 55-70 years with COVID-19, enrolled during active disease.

Here the CDR3 reads CASGPRTLSYNEQFF. In nucleotides, the CDR3 is TGTGCCTCCGGGCCGAGGACACTTTCCTACAATGAGCAGTTCTTC. V is TRBV10-3 and J is TRBJ2-1; possible D gene TRBD1, 5 bases. V shed 11 bases and J shed 1 base, with 18 bases lying between them. Germline V gene data show CDR1 as ENHRY and CDR2 as SYGVKD. The CDR3 spans 15 residues.

The CDR3, as DNA: TGTGCCAGCAGCTTAGGGCGGGGGGGCCAAGAGACCCAGTACTTC. Protein sequence: CASSLGRGGQETQYF. V is TRBV7-3 and J is TRBJ2-5, with TRBD2 matching 9 bases. Trimming cost V 2 bases and J 1 base; bases outside gene matches: 2. Germline CDR1 reads SGHTA; CDR2 reads FQGTGA. The CDR3 extends over 15 amino acids.